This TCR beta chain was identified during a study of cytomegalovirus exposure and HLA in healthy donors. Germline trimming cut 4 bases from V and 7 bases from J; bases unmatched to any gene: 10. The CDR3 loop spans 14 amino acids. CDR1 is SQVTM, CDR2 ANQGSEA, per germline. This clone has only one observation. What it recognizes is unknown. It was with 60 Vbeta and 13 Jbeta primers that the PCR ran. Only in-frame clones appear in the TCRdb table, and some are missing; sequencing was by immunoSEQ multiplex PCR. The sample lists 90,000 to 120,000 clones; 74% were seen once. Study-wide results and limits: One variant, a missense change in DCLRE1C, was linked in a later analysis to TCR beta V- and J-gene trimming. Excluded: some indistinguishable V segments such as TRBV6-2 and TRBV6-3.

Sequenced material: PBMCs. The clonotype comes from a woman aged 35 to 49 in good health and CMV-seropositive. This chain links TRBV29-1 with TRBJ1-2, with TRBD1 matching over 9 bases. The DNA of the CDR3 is TGCAGCGTTGCTATGGTACAGGGGGCAGGTGGCTACACCTTC. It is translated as CSVAMVQGAGGYTF.